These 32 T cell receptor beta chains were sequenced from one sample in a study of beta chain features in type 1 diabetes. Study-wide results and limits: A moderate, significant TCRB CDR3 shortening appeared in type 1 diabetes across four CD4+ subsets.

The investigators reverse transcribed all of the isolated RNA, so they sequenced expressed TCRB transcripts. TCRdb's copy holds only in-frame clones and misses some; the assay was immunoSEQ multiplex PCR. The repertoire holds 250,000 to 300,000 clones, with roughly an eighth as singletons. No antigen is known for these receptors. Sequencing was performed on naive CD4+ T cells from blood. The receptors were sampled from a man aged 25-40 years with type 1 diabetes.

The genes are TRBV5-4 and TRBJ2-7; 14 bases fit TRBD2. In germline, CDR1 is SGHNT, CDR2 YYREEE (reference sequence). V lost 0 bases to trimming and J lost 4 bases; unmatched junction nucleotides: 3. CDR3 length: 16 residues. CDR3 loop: CASSLGGTSGSYEQYF. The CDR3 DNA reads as TGTGCCAGCAGCTTGGGTGGGACTAGCGGGAGTTACGAGCAGTACTTC.

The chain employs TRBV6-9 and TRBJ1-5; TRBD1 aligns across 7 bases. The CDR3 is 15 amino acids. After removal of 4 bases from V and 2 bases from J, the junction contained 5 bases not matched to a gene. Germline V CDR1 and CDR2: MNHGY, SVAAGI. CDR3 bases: TGTGCCAGCAGTTTGACAGGGCCGGGCAATCAGCCCCAGCATTTT. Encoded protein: CASSLTGPGNQPQHF.

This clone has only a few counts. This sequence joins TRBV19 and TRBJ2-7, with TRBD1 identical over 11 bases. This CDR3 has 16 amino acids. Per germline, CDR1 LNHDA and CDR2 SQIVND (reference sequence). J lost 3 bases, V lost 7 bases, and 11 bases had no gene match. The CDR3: CASTATGTGGVYEQYF. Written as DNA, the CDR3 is TGTGCCAGTACCGCCACCGGGACAGGGGGTGTCTACGAGCAGTACTTC. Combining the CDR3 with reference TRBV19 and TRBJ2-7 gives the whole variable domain DGGITQSPKYLFRKEGQNVTLSCEQNLNHDAMYWYRQDPGQGLRLIYYSQIVNDFQKGDIAEGYSVSREKKESFPLTVTSAQKNPTAFYLCASTATGTGGVYEQYFGPGTRLTVT.

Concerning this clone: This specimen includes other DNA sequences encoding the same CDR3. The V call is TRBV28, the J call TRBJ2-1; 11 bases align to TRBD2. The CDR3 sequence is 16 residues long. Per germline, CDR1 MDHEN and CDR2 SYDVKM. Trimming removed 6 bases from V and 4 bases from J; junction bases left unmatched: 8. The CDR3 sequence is CASSPPTSGSYNEQFF. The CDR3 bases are TGTGCCAGCAGCCCTCCTACTAGCGGGAGTTACAATGAGCAGTTCTTC. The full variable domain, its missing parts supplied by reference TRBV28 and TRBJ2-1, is DVKVTQSSRYLVKRTGEKVFLECVQDMDHENMFWYRQDPGLGLRLIYFSYDVKMKEKGDIPEGYSVSREKKERFSLILESASTNQTSMYLCASSPPTSGSYNEQFFGPGTRLTVL.

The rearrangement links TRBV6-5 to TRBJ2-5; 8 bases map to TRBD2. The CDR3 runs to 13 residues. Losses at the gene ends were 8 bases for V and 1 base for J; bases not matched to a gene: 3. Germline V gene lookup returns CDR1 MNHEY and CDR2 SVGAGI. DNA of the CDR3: TGTGCCAGCCGGACTAGCAGCCAAGAGACCCAGTACTTC. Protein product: CASRTSSQETQYF.

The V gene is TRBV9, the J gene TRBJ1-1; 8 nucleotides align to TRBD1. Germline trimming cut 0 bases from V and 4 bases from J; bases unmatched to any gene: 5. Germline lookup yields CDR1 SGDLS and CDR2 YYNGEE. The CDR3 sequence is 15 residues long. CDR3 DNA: TGTGCCAGCAGCGTAGCTTCGACAGGGGTCACTGAAGCTTTCTTT. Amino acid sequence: CASSVASTGVTEAFF.

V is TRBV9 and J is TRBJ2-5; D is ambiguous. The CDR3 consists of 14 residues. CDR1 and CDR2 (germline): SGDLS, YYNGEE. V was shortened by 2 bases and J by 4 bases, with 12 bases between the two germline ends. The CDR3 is CASSVRGSVETQYF. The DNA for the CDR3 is TGTGCCAGCAGCGTTCGAGGATCCGTAGAGACCCAGTACTTC.

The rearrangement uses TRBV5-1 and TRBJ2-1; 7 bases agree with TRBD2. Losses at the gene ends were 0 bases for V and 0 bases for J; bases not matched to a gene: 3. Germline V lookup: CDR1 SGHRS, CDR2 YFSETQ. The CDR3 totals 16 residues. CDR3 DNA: TGCGCCAGCAGCTTGGAGGGCGGGAGCTCCTACAATGAGCAGTTCTTC. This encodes CASSLEGGSSYNEQFF.

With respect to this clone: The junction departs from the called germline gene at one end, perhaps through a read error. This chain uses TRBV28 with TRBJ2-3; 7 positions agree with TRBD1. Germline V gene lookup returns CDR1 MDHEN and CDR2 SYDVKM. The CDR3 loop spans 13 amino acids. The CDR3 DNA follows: TGTGCCAGCATTTTAGGGGGCGGAGATACGCAGTATTTT. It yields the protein CASILGGGDTQYF.

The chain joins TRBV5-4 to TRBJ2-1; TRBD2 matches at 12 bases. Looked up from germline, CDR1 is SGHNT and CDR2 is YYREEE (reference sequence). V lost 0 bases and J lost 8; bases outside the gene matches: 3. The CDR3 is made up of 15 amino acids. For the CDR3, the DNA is TGTGCCAGCAGCTTGGGGCTAGCGGGAGGGGATGAGCAGTTCTTC. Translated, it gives CASSLGLAGGDEQFF. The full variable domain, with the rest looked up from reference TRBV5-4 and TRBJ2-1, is ETGVTQSPTHLIKTRGQQVTLRCSSQSGHNTVSWYQQALGQGPQFIFQYYREEENGRGNFPPRFSGLQFPNYSSELNVNALELDDSALYLCASSLGLAGGDEQFFGPGTRLTVL.

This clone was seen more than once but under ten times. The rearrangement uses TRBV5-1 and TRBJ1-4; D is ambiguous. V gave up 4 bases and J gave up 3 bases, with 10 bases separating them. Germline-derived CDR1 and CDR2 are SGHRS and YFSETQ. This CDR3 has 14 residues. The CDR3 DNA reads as TGCGCCAGCAGCACAACAGCTTCTAATGAAAAACTGTTTTTT. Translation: CASSTTASNEKLFF.

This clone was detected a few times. The CDR3 here is CASSYMGAGANVLTF. The CDR3 nucleotides are TGTGCCAGCAGTTACATGGGCGCCGGGGCCAACGTCCTGACTTTC. This sequence joins TRBV6-5 and TRBJ2-6; D unresolved. Germline lookup yields CDR1 MNHEY and CDR2 SVGAGI. Trimming left V 2 bases short and J 4 bases short, with 9 bases between. The CDR3 runs 15 residues.

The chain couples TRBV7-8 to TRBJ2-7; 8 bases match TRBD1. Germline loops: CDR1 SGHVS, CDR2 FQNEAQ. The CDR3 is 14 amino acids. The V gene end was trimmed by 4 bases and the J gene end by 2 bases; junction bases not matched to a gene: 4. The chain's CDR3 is CASSSGTGTYEQYF. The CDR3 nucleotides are TGTGCCAGCAGCTCGGGGACAGGAACCTACGAGCAGTACTTC.

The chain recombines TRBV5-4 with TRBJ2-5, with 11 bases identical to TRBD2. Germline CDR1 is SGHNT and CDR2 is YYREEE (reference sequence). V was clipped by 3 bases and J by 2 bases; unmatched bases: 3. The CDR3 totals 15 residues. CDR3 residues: CASSYRLAGQETQYF. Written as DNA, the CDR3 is TGTGCCAGCAGCTACAGACTAGCGGGGCAAGAGACCCAGTACTTC.

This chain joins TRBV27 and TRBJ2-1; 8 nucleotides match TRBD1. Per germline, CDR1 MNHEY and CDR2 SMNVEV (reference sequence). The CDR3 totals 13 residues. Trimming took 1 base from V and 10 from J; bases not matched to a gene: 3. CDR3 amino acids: CASSLYQGAEQFF. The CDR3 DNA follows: TGTGCCAGCAGTTTATATCAGGGGGCAGAGCAGTTCTTC.

The CDR3 reads CASSPPSSYEQYF. CDR3 DNA: TGTGCCAGCAGCCCGCCCAGCTCCTACGAGCAGTACTTC. The chain combines TRBV7-2 with TRBJ2-7; D unresolved. V shed 5 bases and J shed 0 bases, with 8 bases lying between them. CDR3 length equals 13 residues. The germline CDR1 and CDR2 sequences are SGHTA and FQGNSA. Using reference TRBV7-2 and TRBJ2-7 for the parts outside the CDR3, the full variable domain is GAGVSQSPSNKVTEKGKDVELRCDPISGHTALYWYRQSLGQGLEFLIYFQGNSAPDKSGLPSDRFSAERTGGSVSTLTIQRTQQEDSAVYLCASSPPSSYEQYFGPGTRLTVT.

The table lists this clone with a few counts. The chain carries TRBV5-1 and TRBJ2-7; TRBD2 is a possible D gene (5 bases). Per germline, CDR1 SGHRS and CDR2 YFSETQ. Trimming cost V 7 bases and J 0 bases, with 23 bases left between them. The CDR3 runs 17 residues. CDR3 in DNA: TGCGCCAGCGCTCAGCTTGGAGCCGGGGTCCCCTCCTACGAGCAGTACTTC. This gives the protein CASAQLGAGVPSYEQYF.

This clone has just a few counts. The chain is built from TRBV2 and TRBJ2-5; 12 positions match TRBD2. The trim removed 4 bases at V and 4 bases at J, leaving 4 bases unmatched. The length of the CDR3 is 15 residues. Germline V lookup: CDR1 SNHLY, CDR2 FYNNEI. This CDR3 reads CASSGATSGRETQYF. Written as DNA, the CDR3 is TGTGCCAGCAGTGGCGCGACTAGCGGGAGAGAGACCCAGTACTTC. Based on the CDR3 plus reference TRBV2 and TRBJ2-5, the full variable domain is EPEVTQTPSHQVTQMGQEVILRCVPISNHLYFYWYRQILGQKVEFLVSFYNNEISEKSEIFDDQFSVERPDGSNFTLKIRSTKLEDSAMYFCASSGATSGRETQYFGPGTRLLVL.

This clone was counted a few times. CDR3 DNA sequence: TGTGCCAGCAGACCCCGAACTCAACGCGGGACCAACGTCCTGACTTTC. Its translation: CASRPRTQRGTNVLTF. V and J are TRBV7-9 and TRBJ2-6; maybe TRBD2 (6 bases). Trimming removed 6 bases at V and 8 bases at J, with 20 bases between. The CDR3 runs 16 residues. From germline, CDR1 is SEHNR and CDR2 FQNEAQ (reference sequence). The full variable domain, rest sourced from reference TRBV7-9 and TRBJ2-6, is DTGVSQNPRHKITKRGQNVTFRCDPISEHNRLYWYRQTLGQGPEFLTYFQNEAQLEKSRLLSDRFSAERPKGSFSTLEIQRTEQGDSAMYLCASRPRTQRGTNVLTFGAGSRLTVL.

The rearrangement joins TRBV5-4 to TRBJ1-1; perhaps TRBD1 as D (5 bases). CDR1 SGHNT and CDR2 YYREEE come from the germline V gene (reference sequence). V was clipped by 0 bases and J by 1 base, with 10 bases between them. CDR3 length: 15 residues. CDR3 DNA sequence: TGTGCCAGCAGCTTGGCGACAGCCTCGAACACTGAAGCTTTCTTT. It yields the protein CASSLATASNTEAFF.

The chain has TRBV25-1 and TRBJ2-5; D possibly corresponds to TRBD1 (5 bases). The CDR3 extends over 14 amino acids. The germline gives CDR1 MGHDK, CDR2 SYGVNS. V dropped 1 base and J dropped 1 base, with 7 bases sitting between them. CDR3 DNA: TGTGCCAGCAGTGAATTTGACAGCCAAGAGACCCAGTACTTC. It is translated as CASSEFDSQETQYF. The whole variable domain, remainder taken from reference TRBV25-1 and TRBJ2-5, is EADIYQTPRYLVIGTGKKITLECSQTMGHDKMYWYQQDPGMELHLIHYSYGVNSTEKGDLSSESTVSRIRTEHFPLTLESARPSHTSQYLCASSEFDSQETQYFGPGTRLLVL.

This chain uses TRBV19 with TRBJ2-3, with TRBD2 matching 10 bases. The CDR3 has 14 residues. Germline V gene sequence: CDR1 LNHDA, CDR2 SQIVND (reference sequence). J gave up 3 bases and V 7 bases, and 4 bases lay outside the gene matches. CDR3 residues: CASNLAGVTDTQYF. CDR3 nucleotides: TGTGCCAGTAATCTAGCGGGAGTAACAGATACGCAGTATTTT.

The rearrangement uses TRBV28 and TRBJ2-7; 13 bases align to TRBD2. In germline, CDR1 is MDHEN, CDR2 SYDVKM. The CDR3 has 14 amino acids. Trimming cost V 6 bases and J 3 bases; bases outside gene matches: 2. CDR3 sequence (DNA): TGTGCCAGCAGGCGGACTAGCGGGAGCTACGAGCAGTACTTC. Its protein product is CASRRTSGSYEQYF.

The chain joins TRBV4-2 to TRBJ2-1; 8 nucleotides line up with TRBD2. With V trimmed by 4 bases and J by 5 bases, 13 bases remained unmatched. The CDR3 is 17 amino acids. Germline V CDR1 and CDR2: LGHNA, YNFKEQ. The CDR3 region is CASSRSSGRSTHNEQFF. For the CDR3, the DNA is TGTGCCAGCAGCCGATCTAGCGGGCGAAGCACGCACAATGAGCAGTTCTTC.

In DNA form, the CDR3 reads TGTGCCAGCAGCTCTAGCGGGAGGTGGACCGGGGAGCTGTTTTTT. It translates to CASSSSGRWTGELFF. The genes are TRBV9 and TRBJ2-2; 11 bases line up with TRBD2. CDR1 is SGDLS and CDR2 is YYNGEE in the germline V gene. The CDR3 sequence is 15 residues long. Trimming took 4 bases from V and 5 from J; bases not matched to a gene: 4.

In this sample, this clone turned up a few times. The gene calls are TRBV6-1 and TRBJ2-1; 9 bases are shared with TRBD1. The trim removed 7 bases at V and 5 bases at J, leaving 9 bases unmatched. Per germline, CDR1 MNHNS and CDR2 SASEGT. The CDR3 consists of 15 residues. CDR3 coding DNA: TGTGCCAGCAACAAGGGACAGGGTGGTCACAATGAGCAGTTCTTC. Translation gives CASNKGQGGHNEQFF.

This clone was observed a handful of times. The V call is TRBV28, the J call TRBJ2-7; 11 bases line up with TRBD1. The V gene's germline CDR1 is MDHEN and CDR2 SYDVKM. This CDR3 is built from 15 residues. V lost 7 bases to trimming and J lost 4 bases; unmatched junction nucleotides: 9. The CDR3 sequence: CASILRTGGGYEQYF. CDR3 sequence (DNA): TGTGCCAGCATTCTTCGGACAGGGGGCGGATACGAGCAGTACTTC.

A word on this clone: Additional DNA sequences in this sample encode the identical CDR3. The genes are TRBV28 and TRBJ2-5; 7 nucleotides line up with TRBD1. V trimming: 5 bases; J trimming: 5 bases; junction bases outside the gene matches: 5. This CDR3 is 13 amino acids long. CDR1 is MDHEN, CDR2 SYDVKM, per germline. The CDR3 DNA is TGTGCCAGCAGTCAGACAGGGTTGGAGACCCAGTACTTC. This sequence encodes CASSQTGLETQYF. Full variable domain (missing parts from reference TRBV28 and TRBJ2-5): DVKVTQSSRYLVKRTGEKVFLECVQDMDHENMFWYRQDPGLGLRLIYFSYDVKMKEKGDIPEGYSVSREKKERFSLILESASTNQTSMYLCASSQTGLETQYFGPGTRLLVL.

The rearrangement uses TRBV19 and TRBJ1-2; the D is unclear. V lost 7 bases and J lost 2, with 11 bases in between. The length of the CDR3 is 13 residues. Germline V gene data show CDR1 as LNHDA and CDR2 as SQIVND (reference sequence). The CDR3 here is CASTRDGNYGYTF. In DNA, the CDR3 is TGTGCCAGTACGAGGGATGGGAACTATGGCTACACCTTC.

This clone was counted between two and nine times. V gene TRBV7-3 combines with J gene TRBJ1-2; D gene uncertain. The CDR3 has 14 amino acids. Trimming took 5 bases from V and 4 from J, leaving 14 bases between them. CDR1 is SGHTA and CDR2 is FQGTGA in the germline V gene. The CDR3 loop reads CASSPQSRGYGYTF. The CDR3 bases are TGTGCCAGCAGCCCACAGAGCCGGGGCTATGGCTACACCTTC.

The CDR3 region is CASSEGGSYEQYF. As DNA, the CDR3 is TGTGCCAGCAGTGAAGGAGGGTCCTACGAGCAGTACTTC. The chain links TRBV6-1 to TRBJ2-7, with D tentatively TRBD2 (5 bases). The V gene's germline CDR1 is MNHNS and CDR2 SASEGT. V shed 1 base and J shed 1 base, with 5 bases lying between them. This CDR3 has 13 amino acids.

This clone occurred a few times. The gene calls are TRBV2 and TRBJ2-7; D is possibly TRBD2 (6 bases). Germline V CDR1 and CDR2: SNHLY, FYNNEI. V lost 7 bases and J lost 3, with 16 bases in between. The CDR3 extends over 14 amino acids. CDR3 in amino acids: CASNTEGLNYEQYF. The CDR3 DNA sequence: TGTGCCAGCAACACGGAGGGCCTGAACTACGAGCAGTACTTC.